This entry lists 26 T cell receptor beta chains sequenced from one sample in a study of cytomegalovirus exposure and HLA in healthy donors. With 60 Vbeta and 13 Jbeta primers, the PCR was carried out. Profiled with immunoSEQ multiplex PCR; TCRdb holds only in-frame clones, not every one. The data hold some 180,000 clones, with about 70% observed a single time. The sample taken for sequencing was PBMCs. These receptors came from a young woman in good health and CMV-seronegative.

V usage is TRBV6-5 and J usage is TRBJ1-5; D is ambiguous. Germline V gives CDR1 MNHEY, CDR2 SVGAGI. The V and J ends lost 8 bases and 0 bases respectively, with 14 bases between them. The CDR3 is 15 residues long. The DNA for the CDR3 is TGTGCCAGCGCCAGTCGGGGTTATAGCAATCAGCCCCAGCATTTT. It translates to CASASRGYSNQPQHF.

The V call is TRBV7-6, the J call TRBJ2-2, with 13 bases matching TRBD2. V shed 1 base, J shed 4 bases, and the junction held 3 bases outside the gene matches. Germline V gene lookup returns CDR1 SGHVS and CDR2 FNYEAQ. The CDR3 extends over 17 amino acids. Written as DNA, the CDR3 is TGTGCCAGCAGCTTAGGACTAGCGGGAGGAGGCACCGGGGAGCTGTTTTTT. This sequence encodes CASSLGLAGGGTGELFF.

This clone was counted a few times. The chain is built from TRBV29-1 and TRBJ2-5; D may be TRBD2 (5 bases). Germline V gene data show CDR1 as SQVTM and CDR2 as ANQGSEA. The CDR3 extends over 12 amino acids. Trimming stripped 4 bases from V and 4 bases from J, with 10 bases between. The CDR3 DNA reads TGCAGCGTTGGAGGGTTGGGAGAGACCCAGTACTTC. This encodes CSVGGLGETQYF.

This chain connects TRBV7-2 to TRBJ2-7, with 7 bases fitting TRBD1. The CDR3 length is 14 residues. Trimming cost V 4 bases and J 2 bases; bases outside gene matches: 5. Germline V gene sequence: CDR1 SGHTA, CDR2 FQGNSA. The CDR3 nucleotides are TGTGCCAGCAGCTACCGGACAGGCGCCTACGAGCAGTACTTC. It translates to CASSYRTGAYEQYF.

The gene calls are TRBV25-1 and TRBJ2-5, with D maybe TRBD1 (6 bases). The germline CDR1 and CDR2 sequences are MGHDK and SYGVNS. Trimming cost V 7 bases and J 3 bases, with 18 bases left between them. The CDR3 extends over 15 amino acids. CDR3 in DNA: TGTGCCAGCACCCCCGGGACCAGGGGAAAAGAGACCCAGTACTTC. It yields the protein CASTPGTRGKETQYF.

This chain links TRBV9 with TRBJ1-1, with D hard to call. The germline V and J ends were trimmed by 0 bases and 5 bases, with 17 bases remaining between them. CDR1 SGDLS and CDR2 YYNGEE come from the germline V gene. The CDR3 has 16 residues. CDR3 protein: CASSVEAAQRGTEAFF. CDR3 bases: TGTGCCAGCAGCGTAGAGGCAGCCCAAAGAGGGACTGAAGCTTTCTTT.

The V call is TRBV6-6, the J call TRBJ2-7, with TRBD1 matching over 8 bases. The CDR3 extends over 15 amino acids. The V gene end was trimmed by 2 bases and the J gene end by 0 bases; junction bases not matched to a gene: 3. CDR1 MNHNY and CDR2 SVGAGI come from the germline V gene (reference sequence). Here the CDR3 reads CASSYPGTGSYEQYF. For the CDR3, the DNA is TGTGCCAGCAGTTACCCCGGGACAGGCTCCTACGAGCAGTACTTC.

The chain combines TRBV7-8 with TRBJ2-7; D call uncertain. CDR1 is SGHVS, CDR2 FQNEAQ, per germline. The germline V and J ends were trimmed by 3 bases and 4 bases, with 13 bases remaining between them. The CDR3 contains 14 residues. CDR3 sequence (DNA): TGTGCCAGCAGCTTCCCACTGCGTCCTTACGAGCAGTACTTC. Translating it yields CASSFPLRPYEQYF.

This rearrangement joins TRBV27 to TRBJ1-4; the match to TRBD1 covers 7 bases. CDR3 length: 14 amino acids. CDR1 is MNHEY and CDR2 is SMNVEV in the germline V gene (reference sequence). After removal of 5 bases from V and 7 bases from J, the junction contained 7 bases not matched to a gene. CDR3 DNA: TGTGCCAGCAGTCAGAGACAGGGTGGTGAAAAACTGTTTTTT. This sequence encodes CASSQRQGGEKLFF.

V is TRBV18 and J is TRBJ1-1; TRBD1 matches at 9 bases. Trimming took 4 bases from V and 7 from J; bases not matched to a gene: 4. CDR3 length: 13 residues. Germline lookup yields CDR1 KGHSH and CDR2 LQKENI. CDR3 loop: CASSLLGQGEAFF. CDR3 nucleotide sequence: TGTGCCAGCTCACTATTGGGACAGGGTGAAGCTTTCTTT.

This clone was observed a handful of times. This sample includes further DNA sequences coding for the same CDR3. CDR3 DNA sequence: TGTGCCAGCAGTGATGGGGCGTCTGGAAACACCATATATTTT. Translation gives CASSDGASGNTIYF. The J gene is TRBJ1-3, the V gene TRBV6-1, with D possibly matching TRBD1 (5 bases). CDR1 and CDR2 (germline): MNHNS, SASEGT. The CDR3 is 14 residues long. Trimming left V 3 bases short and J 1 base short, with 7 bases between.

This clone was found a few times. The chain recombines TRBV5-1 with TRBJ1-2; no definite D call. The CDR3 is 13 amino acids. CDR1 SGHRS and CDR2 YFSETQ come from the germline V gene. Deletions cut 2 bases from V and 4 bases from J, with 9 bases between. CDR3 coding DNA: TGCGCCAGCAGCTTCGGAGTCCGCTATGGCTACACCTTC. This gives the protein CASSFGVRYGYTF. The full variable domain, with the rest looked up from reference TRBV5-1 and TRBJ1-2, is KAGVTQTPRYLIKTRGQQVTLSCSPISGHRSVSWYQQTPGQGLQFLFEYFSETQRNKGNFPGRFSGRQFSNSRSEMNVSTLELGDSALYLCASSFGVRYGYTFGSGTRLTVV.

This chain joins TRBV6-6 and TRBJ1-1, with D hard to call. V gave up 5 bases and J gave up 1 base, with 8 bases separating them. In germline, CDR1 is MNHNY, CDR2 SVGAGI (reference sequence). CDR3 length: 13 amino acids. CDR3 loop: CASSRTGNTEAFF. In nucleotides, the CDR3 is TGTGCCAGCAGTCGTACGGGGAACACTGAAGCTTTCTTT.

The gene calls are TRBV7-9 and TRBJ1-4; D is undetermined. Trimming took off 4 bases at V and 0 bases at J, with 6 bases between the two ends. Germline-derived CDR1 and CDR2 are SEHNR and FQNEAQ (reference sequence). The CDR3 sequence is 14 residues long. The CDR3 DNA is TGTGCCAGCAGCTCAGACACAACTAATGAAAAACTGTTTTTT. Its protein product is CASSSDTTNEKLFF.

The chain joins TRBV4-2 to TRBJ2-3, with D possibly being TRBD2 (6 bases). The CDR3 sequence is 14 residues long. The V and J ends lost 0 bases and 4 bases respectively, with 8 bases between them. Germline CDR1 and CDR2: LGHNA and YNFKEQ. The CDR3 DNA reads TGTGCCAGCAGCCAAGATAGCGGCCCAGATACGCAGTATTTT. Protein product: CASSQDSGPDTQYF.

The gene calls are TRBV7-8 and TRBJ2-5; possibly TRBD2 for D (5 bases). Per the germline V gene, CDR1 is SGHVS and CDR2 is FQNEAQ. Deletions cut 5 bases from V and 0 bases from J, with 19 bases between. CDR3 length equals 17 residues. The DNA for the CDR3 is TGTGCCAGCAGCCCCCCCGCGCGGAGGCGGTACCAAGAGACCCAGTACTTC. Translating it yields CASSPPARRRYQETQYF.

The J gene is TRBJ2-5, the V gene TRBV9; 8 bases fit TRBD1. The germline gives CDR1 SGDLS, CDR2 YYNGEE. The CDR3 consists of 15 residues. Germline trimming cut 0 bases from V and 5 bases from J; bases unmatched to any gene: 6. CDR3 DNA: TGTGCCAGCAGCGTAGACCCAGGGGGCGCGGAGACCCAGTACTTC. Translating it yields CASSVDPGGAETQYF.

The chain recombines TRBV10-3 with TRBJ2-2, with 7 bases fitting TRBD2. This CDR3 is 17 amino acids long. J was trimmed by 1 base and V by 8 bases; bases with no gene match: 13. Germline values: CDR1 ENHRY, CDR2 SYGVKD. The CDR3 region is CAILNTPGLRNTGELFF. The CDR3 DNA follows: TGTGCCATCCTTAATACCCCGGGACTACGGAACACCGGGGAGCTGTTTTTT.

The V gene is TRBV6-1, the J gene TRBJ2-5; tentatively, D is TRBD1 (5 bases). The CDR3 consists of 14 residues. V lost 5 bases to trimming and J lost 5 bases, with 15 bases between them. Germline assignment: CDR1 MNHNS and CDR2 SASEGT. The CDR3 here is CASSYFDRRETQYF. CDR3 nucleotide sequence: TGTGCCAGCAGTTATTTCGACAGACGGGAGACCCAGTACTTC.

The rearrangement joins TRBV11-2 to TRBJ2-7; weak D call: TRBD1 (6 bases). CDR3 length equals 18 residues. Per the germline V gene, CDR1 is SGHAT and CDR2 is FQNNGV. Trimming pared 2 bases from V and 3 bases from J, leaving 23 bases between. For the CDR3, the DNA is TGTGCCAGCAGCTTATCGGCCGCCTCGCAGGGGAGATTCTACGAGCAGTACTTC. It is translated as CASSLSAASQGRFYEQYF.

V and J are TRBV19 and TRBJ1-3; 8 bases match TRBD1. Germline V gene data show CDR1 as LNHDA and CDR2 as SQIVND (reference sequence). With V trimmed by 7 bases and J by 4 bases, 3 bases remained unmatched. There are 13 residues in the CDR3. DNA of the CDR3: TGTGCCAGTATGAGGACAGGGGGAAACACCATATATTTT. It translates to CASMRTGGNTIYF.

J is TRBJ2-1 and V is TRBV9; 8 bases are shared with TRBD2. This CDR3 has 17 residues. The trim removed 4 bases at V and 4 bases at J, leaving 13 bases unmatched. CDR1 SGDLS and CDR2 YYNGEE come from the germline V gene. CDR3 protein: CASSLDGTSLFYNEQFF. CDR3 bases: TGTGCCAGCAGCTTGGACGGGACTAGTCTTTTTTACAATGAGCAGTTCTTC.

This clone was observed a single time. CDR3 nucleotide sequence: TGTGCCAGCAGTGAAGATCGCGGGAGCGTCAGCCACGAGCAGTACTTC. Protein product: CASSEDRGSVSHEQYF. J is TRBJ2-7 and V is TRBV2, with 7 bases identical to TRBD2. Germline values: CDR1 SNHLY, CDR2 FYNNEI. Germline trimming cut 1 base from V and 5 bases from J; bases unmatched to any gene: 11. This CDR3 has 16 amino acids.

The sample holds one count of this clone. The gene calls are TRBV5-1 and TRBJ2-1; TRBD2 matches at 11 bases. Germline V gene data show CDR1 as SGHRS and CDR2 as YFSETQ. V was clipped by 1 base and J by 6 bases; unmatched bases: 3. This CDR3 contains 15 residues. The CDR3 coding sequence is TGCGCCAGCAGCTTGACTAGCGGGGGCACCAATGAGCAGTTCTTC. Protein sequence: CASSLTSGGTNEQFF. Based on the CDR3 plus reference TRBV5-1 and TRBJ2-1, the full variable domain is KAGVTQTPRYLIKTRGQQVTLSCSPISGHRSVSWYQQTPGQGLQFLFEYFSETQRNKGNFPGRFSGRQFSNSRSEMNVSTLELGDSALYLCASSLTSGGTNEQFFGPGTRLTVL.

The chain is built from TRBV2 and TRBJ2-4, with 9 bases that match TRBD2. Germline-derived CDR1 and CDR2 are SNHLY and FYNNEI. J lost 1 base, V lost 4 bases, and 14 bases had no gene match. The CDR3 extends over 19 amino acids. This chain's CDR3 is CASSVATSAGGLAKNIQYF. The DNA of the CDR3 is TGTGCCAGCAGTGTCGCGACTAGCGCGGGGGGGCTCGCCAAAAACATTCAGTACTTC.

The CDR3 protein is CASSPTGGLYGYTF. DNA for the CDR3: TGTGCCAGCAGCCCAACGGGGGGTCTCTATGGCTACACCTTC. The rearrangement uses TRBV27 and TRBJ1-2; D perhaps matches TRBD1 (5 bases). This CDR3 has 14 amino acids. V lost 6 bases, J lost 4 bases, and 15 bases lay in between. In germline, CDR1 is MNHEY, CDR2 SMNVEV (reference sequence).